The 29 T cell receptor beta chains below come from one sample, sequenced in a study of shared clonotypes between healthy human individuals. Method: immunoSEQ multiplex PCR; TCRdb's copy keeps in-frame clones and lacks some. The sample yields some 800,000 clones, 80% to 95% seen once. Selected positively for CCR7 and CD45RO-negative, naive CD8 cells excluded terminally differentiated effector memory CD45RA+ cells. Sequenced sample: naive CD8+ T cells sorted from blood. The receptors derive from a man aged 25 to 45 in good health.

This clone appeared once. V usage is TRBV19 and J usage is TRBJ1-5, with D maybe TRBD1 (5 bases). The V gene's germline CDR1 is LNHDA and CDR2 SQIVND (reference sequence). The CDR3 is 14 amino acids. The V end lost 7 bases, the J end lost 7 bases, and 17 bases lay between the germline ends. This CDR3 is CASTSEGIYQPQHF. CDR3 in DNA: TGTGCCAGTACCTCGGAGGGGATCTACCAGCCCCAGCATTTT.

V and J are TRBV5-5 and TRBJ2-2; 8 nucleotides line up with TRBD1. The V gene end was trimmed by 4 bases and the J gene end by 6 bases; junction bases not matched to a gene: 11. This CDR3 region has 16 residues. Germline V lookup: CDR1 SGHKS, CDR2 YYEKEE (reference sequence). The CDR3 is CASSLPDRGRAGELFF. CDR3 nucleotides: TGTGCCAGCAGCCTCCCTGACAGGGGAAGGGCCGGGGAGCTGTTTTTT.

J is TRBJ1-2 and V is TRBV7-9; D possibly corresponds to TRBD1 (5 bases). This CDR3 spans 14 amino acids. V was trimmed by 3 bases and J by 4 bases, leaving 12 bases between them. Per germline, CDR1 SEHNR and CDR2 FQNEAQ (reference sequence). The CDR3 sequence is CASSLEGPGYGYTF. The CDR3 coding sequence is TGTGCCAGCAGCTTGGAGGGGCCAGGCTATGGCTACACCTTC.

The genes are TRBV7-2 and TRBJ2-3; D gene ambiguous. Germline CDR1 SGHTA, CDR2 FQGNSA. The V end lost 1 base, the J end lost 2 bases, and 4 bases lay between the germline ends. The CDR3 covers 13 residues. CDR3 residues: CASSLDPTDTQYF. The CDR3 DNA reads as TGTGCCAGCAGCTTAGATCCCACAGATACGCAGTATTTT.

V is TRBV11-2 and J is TRBJ2-1; TRBD1 matches 7 bases. The CDR3 contains 14 residues. Trimming removed 2 bases from V and 9 bases from J; junction bases left unmatched: 7. Germline V gene data show CDR1 as SGHAT and CDR2 as FQNNGV. The CDR3 bases are TGTGCCAGCAGCTTACCCGGACAGGTTTCTGAGCAGTTCTTC. Amino acid sequence: CASSLPGQVSEQFF.

In regard to this clone: This sample also contains other DNA sequences that code for the same CDR3. The chain has TRBV13 and TRBJ2-7; D gene unclear. The germline CDR1 and CDR2 sequences are PRHDT and FYEKMQ (reference sequence). Trimming removed 1 base from V and 4 bases from J, with 5 bases in between. The CDR3 has 12 amino acids. CDR3 loop: CASSLEGYEQYF. DNA for the CDR3: TGTGCCAGCAGCTTAGAGGGATACGAGCAGTACTTC.

V and J are TRBV27 and TRBJ2-1; 7 nucleotides align to TRBD1. Germline CDR1 and CDR2: MNHEY and SMNVEV (reference sequence). V lost 4 bases and J lost 11; bases outside the gene matches: 11. This CDR3 has 14 residues. The CDR3 loop reads CASSSLHDRVQQFF. The CDR3 DNA reads TGTGCCAGCAGTTCCCTACACGACAGGGTTCAGCAGTTCTTC.

V and J are TRBV28 and TRBJ2-2; maybe TRBD2 (7 bases). Germline CDR1 and CDR2: MDHEN and SYDVKM. V was pared by 7 bases and J by 3 bases, with 15 bases between. The length of the CDR3 is 15 residues. The CDR3 nucleotides are TGTGCCAGCAAGTGGGGGCTAGCGGACACCGGGGAGCTGTTTTTT. It translates to CASKWGLADTGELFF.

The chain couples TRBV11-1 to TRBJ1-5; D unclear. The CDR3 consists of 16 residues. The germline V and J ends were trimmed by 2 bases and 3 bases, with 14 bases remaining between them. Per germline, CDR1 SGHAT and CDR2 FQDESV (reference sequence). The DNA of the CDR3 is TGTGCCAGCAGCTTACTTAAGGTTTTGGACAATCAGCCCCAGCATTTT. The encoded protein is CASSLLKVLDNQPQHF.

This chain uses TRBV11-3 with TRBJ2-5; D is tentatively TRBD1 or TRBD2 (5 bases each). The length of the CDR3 is 14 residues. Germline V CDR1 and CDR2: SGHNT, YENEEA. V shed 5 bases and J shed 3 bases, with 13 bases lying between them. The CDR3 DNA reads as TGTGCCAGCAGCGCATATGGGGGAGAAGAGACCCAGTACTTC. Protein product: CASSAYGGEETQYF. Full variable domain (outside the CDR3, taken from reference TRBV11-3 and TRBJ2-5): EAGVVQSPRYKIIEKKQPVAFWCNPISGHNTLYWYLQNLGQGPELLIRYENEEAVDDSQLPKDRFSAERLKGVDSTLKIQPAELGDSAVYLCASSAYGGEETQYFGPGTRLLVL.

V and J are TRBV10-2 and TRBJ1-5, with D perhaps matching TRBD1 (6 bases). CDR3 size: 13 residues. The germline V gene has CDR1 WSHSY and CDR2 SAAADI. V was cut by 10 bases and J by 0 bases, with 10 bases left in between. The DNA for the CDR3 is TGCGCCACCCGGACAGTTAGCAATCAGCCCCAGCATTTT. This sequence encodes CATRTVSNQPQHF.

The chain carries TRBV19 and TRBJ2-2; D remains ambiguous. The germline CDR1 and CDR2 sequences are LNHDA and SQIVND (reference sequence). The V end lost 7 bases, the J end lost 4 bases, and 10 bases lay between the germline ends. The CDR3 sequence is 13 residues long. The CDR3 bases are TGTGCCAGTAATGGCCACCCCACCGGGGAGCTGTTTTTT. Amino acid sequence: CASNGHPTGELFF.

The chain joins TRBV11-2 to TRBJ1-1; 8 bases are shared with TRBD1. This CDR3 comprises 15 residues. Unmatched junction bases numbered 7, after V lost 5 bases and J lost 2 bases. Germline CDR1 is SGHAT and CDR2 is FQNNGV. This chain's CDR3 is CASSGGQGENTEAFF. In nucleotides, the CDR3 is TGTGCCAGCAGCGGAGGACAGGGAGAAAACACTGAAGCTTTCTTT.

V usage is TRBV7-8 and J usage is TRBJ2-2; 7 nucleotides line up with TRBD2. V was clipped by 9 bases and J by 5 bases; unmatched bases: 15. This CDR3 region has 16 residues. The germline V gene encodes CDR1 SGHVS and CDR2 FQNEAQ. CDR3 in amino acids: CASRFGGRAFTGELFF. CDR3 in DNA: TGTGCCAGTCGCTTCGGGGGGAGGGCCTTTACCGGGGAGCTGTTTTTT.

This chain uses TRBV19 with TRBJ2-1; D gene ambiguous. Germline V lookup: CDR1 LNHDA, CDR2 SQIVND (reference sequence). Trimming took off 1 base at V and 5 bases at J, with 9 bases between the two ends. This CDR3 comprises 14 residues. The CDR3 nucleotides are TGTGCCAGTAGTATAGGCGGCAAAAACAATGAGCAGTTCTTC. This encodes CASSIGGKNNEQFF.

This chain uses TRBV2 with TRBJ1-5; D is undetermined. Per germline, CDR1 SNHLY and CDR2 FYNNEI. This CDR3 spans 15 amino acids. V was pared by 8 bases and J by 0 bases, with 14 bases between. The CDR3 DNA is TGTGCCAGCGCCGAGAGAAGGCTTAGCAATCAGCCCCAGCATTTT. This encodes CASAERRLSNQPQHF.

The chain joins TRBV25-1 to TRBJ2-5; weak D call: TRBD2 (5 bases). Per the germline V gene, CDR1 is MGHDK and CDR2 is SYGVNS. V gave up 1 base and J gave up 5 bases, with 14 bases separating them. The CDR3 covers 15 residues. The CDR3 sequence is CASSESLNPGETQYF. The CDR3 DNA is TGTGCCAGCAGTGAATCTCTCAACCCGGGGGAGACCCAGTACTTC.

On this clone itself: This may be a read error, as it is one base from a much larger clone. Other DNA sequences of this sample code for an identical CDR3. The chain carries TRBV5-1 and TRBJ1-1, with a weak D call TRBD1 (5 bases). The germline V gene encodes CDR1 SGHRS and CDR2 YFSETQ. The CDR3 has 14 residues. V dropped 0 bases and J dropped 1 base, with 7 bases sitting between them. CDR3 in amino acids: CASSLEGTNTEAFF. Written as DNA, the CDR3 is TGCGCCAGCAGCTTGGAAGGGACGAACACTGAAGCTTTCTTT.

The rearrangement joins TRBV6-6 to TRBJ2-7, with D possibly matching TRBD2 (6 bases). The CDR3 runs 16 residues. The germline CDR1 and CDR2 sequences are MNHNY and SVGAGI (reference sequence). The V and J ends lost 4 bases and 2 bases respectively, with 18 bases between them. The CDR3 spells CASSSPDAGSTYEQYF. The CDR3 nucleotides are TGTGCCAGCAGTTCCCCAGACGCGGGAAGTACCTACGAGCAGTACTTC.

This chain joins TRBV11-2 and TRBJ2-1; 7 bases agree with TRBD2. V gave up 0 bases and J gave up 7 bases; unmatched junction bases: 9. Germline values: CDR1 SGHAT, CDR2 FQNNGV. The CDR3 totals 16 residues. The CDR3 region has the DNA TGTGCCAGCAGCTTAGATCCTAGAGCGGGACTGAATGAGCAGTTCTTC. Its translation: CASSLDPRAGLNEQFF. Full variable domain (remainder filled in from reference TRBV11-2 and TRBJ2-1): EAGVAQSPRYKIIEKRQSVAFWCNPISGHATLYWYQQILGQGPKLLIQFQNNGVVDDSQLPKDRFSAERLKGVDSTLKIQPAKLEDSAVYLCASSLDPRAGLNEQFFGPGTRLTVL.

The chain couples TRBV4-3 to TRBJ2-1; D perhaps matches TRBD2 (5 bases). The CDR3 is made up of 15 amino acids. V shed 3 bases and J shed 2 bases, with 11 bases lying between them. Germline CDR1 is LGHNA and CDR2 is YSLEER. The CDR3 bases are TGCGCCAGCAGCCAGGGAGACTGGCCCTACAATGAGCAGTTCTTC. Translating it yields CASSQGDWPYNEQFF.

As concerns this clone: Other nucleotide sequences from this sample produce the same CDR3. This chain joins TRBV7-9 and TRBJ2-5, with D perhaps TRBD1 (5 bases). The CDR3 covers 14 residues. V was trimmed by 0 bases and J by 5 bases, leaving 10 bases between them. Germline CDR1 is SEHNR and CDR2 is FQNEAQ (reference sequence). The CDR3 region has the DNA TGTGCCAGCAGCTTAGCCAGGGCGAGGGAGACCCAGTACTTC. Protein: CASSLARARETQYF.

V gene TRBV5-6 combines with J gene TRBJ2-7, with 9 nucleotides matching TRBD2. There are 14 residues in the CDR3. The V and J ends lost 4 bases and 7 bases, in that order; junction bases with no gene match: 9. Germline values: CDR1 SGHDT, CDR2 YYEEEE. CDR3 DNA sequence: TGTGCCAGCAGCGGTACGGGACTAGCACCAGAGCAGTACTTC. Protein: CASSGTGLAPEQYF.

The rearrangement uses TRBV5-4 and TRBJ1-2; D is unclear. Germline CDR1 and CDR2: SGHNT and YYREEE (reference sequence). Trimming removed 2 bases from V and 7 bases from J, with 12 bases in between. The CDR3 runs 13 residues. The CDR3 DNA follows: TGTGCCAGCAGCTTCACGGAAAGAGGTGGCTACACCTTC. Its protein product is CASSFTERGGYTF. The complete variable domain, with remaining parts taken from reference TRBV5-4 and TRBJ1-2, reads ETGVTQSPTHLIKTRGQQVTLRCSSQSGHNTVSWYQQALGQGPQFIFQYYREEENGRGNFPPRFSGLQFPNYSSELNVNALELDDSALYLCASSFTERGGYTFGSGTRLTVV.

This chain uses TRBV4-3 with TRBJ2-7; possibly TRBD2 for D (6 bases). The CDR3 loop spans 14 amino acids. The germline gives CDR1 LGHNA, CDR2 YSLEER. Trimming shortened V by 4 bases and J by 4 bases, and 14 bases separated the two germline ends. CDR3 DNA sequence: TGCGCCAGCAGCCCCTATGGGGGAGGTTACGAGCAGTACTTC. Translated: CASSPYGGGYEQYF.

The chain is built from TRBV29-1 and TRBJ2-3; possible D gene TRBD1, 6 bases. V dropped 0 bases and J dropped 2 bases, with 9 bases sitting between them. The germline CDR1 and CDR2 sequences are SQVTM and ANQGSEA. CDR3 length: 14 residues. CDR3 nucleotides: TGCAGCGTTGAAGAGGGGACACCCACAGATACGCAGTATTTT. It specifies CSVEEGTPTDTQYF.

The chain recombines TRBV6-6 with TRBJ2-1, with D unresolved. V was shortened by 2 bases and J by 5 bases, with 13 bases between the two germline ends. Germline CDR1 and CDR2: MNHNY and SVGAGI (reference sequence). The CDR3 runs to 15 residues. The CDR3 sequence is CASSYGYEMDNEQFF. The CDR3 region has the DNA TGTGCCAGCAGTTACGGATACGAGATGGACAATGAGCAGTTCTTC.

To note about this clone: This CDR3 is also generated by other DNA sequences in the sample. The chain has TRBV9 and TRBJ2-1; D gene ambiguous. The CDR3 contains 13 residues. Trimming removed 0 bases at V and 6 bases at J, with 7 bases between. Germline V CDR1 and CDR2: SGDLS, YYNGEE. The DNA of the CDR3 is TGTGCCAGCAGCGTAGAAGGAGTCAATGAGCAGTTCTTC. Translation: CASSVEGVNEQFF.

The genes are TRBV29-1 and TRBJ2-1, with 7 bases that match TRBD1. The CDR3 consists of 14 residues. The germline gives CDR1 SQVTM, CDR2 ANQGSEA. V gave up 4 bases and J gave up 7 bases; unmatched junction bases: 10. The CDR3 bases are TGCAGCGTTGTGTGGGACAGTTTTGGGAATGAGCAGTTCTTC. Its translation is CSVVWDSFGNEQFF.